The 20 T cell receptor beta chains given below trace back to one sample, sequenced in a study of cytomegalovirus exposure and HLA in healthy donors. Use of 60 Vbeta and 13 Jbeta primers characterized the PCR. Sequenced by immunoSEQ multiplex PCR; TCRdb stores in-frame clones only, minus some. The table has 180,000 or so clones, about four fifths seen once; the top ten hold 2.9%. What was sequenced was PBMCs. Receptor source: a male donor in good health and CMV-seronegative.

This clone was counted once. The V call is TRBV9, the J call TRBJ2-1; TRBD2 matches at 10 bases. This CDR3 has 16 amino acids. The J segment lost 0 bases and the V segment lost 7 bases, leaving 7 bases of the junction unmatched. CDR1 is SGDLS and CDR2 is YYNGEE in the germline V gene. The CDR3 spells CASSGSGGASYNEQFF. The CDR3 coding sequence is TGTGCCAGCTCGGGGAGCGGGGGGGCCTCCTACAATGAGCAGTTCTTC.

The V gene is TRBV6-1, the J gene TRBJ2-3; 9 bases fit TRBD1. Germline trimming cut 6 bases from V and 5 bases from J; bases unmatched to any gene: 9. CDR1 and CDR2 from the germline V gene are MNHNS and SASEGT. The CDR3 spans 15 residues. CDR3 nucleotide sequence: TGTGCCAGCAGAAGGGGACAGGGAGTAGGAGATACGCAGTATTTT. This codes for CASRRGQGVGDTQYF.

This chain's CDR3 is CASSIWTGSNYGYTF. CDR3 nucleotide sequence: TGTGCCAGTAGTATCTGGACAGGATCAAACTATGGCTACACCTTC. This chain links TRBV19 with TRBJ1-2; 7 bases map to TRBD1. Trimming at V came to 3 bases and at J to 2 bases, leaving 6 bases not matched to a gene. Germline values: CDR1 LNHDA, CDR2 SQIVND (reference sequence). The CDR3 is made up of 15 amino acids.

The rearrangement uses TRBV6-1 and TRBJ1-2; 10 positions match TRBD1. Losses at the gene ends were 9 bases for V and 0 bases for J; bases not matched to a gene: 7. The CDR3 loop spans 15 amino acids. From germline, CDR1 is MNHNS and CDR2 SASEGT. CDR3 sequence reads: CASESGQGANYGYTF. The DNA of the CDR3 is TGTGCCAGTGAAAGCGGACAGGGGGCTAACTATGGCTACACCTTC.

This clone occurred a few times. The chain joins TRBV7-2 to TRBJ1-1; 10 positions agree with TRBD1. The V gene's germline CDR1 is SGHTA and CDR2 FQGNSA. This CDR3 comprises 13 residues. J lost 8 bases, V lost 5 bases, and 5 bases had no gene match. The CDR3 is CASSKGQGTEAFF. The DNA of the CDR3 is TGTGCCAGCAGCAAGGGACAGGGGACGGAAGCTTTCTTT.

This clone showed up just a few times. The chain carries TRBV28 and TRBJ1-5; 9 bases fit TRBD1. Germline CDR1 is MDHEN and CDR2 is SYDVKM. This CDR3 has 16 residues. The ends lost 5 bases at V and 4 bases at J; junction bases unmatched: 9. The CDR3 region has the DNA TGTGCCAGCAGTCTCGGGGGACAGGGTAAGAATCAGCCCCAGCATTTT. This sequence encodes CASSLGGQGKNQPQHF.

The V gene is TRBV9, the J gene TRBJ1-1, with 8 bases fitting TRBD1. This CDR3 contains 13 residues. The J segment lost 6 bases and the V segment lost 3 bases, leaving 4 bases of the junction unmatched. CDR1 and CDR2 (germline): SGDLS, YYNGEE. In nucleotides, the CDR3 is TGTGCCAGCAGCGCACAGGGGGGTGCTGAAGCTTTCTTT. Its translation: CASSAQGGAEAFF.

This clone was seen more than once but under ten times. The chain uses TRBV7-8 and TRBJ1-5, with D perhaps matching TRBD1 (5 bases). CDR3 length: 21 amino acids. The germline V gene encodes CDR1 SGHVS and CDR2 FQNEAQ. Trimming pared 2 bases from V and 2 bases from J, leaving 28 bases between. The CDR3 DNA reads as TGTGCCAGCAGCTTATCCAGCACGGGGCGCGGGGTCCTTGGTGGCAATCAGCCCCAGCATTTT. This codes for CASSLSSTGRGVLGGNQPQHF.

The CDR3 loop reads CASSLTGTTGNIQYF. Written as DNA, the CDR3 is TGTGCCAGCAGTCTTACCGGGACTACCGGGAACATTCAGTACTTC. V usage is TRBV2 and J usage is TRBJ2-4; TRBD2 matches at 7 bases. V shed 5 bases and J 7 bases; nucleotides not matched to a gene: 11. This CDR3 contains 15 residues. The germline CDR1 and CDR2 sequences are SNHLY and FYNNEI. The full variable domain, in which reference TRBV2 and TRBJ2-4 provide the parts outside the CDR3, is EPEVTQTPSHQVTQMGQEVILRCVPISNHLYFYWYRQILGQKVEFLVSFYNNEISEKSEIFDDQFSVERPDGSNFTLKIRSTKLEDSAMYFCASSLTGTTGNIQYFGAGTRLSVL.

Here the CDR3 reads CASSFSSRKRVFF. CDR3 bases: TGTGCCAGCAGTTTTTCGTCGCGGAAGAGGGTTTTCTTT. The J gene is TRBJ1-1, the V gene TRBV28; D gene unclear. This CDR3 is 13 amino acids long. The germline CDR1 and CDR2 sequences are MDHEN and SYDVKM. The V end lost 3 bases, the J end lost 13 bases, and 18 bases lay between the germline ends.

The CDR3 region has the DNA TGTGCCAGCTCACCAAGGGGCCTGAACACCGGGGAGCTGTTTTTT. It yields the protein CASSPRGLNTGELFF. The V gene is TRBV18, the J gene TRBJ2-2; a weak D match, TRBD1 (5 bases). Germline assignment: CDR1 KGHSH and CDR2 LQKENI. CDR3 length: 15 amino acids. The V gene lost 2 bases and the J gene lost 1 base, with 8 bases spanning the gap.

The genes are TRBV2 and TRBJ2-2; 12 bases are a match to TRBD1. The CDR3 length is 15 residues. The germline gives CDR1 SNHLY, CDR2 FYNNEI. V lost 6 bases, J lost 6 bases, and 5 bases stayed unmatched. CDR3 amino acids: CASRPGQGAAGELFF. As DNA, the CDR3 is TGTGCCAGCAGGCCGGGACAGGGGGCAGCCGGGGAGCTGTTTTTT.

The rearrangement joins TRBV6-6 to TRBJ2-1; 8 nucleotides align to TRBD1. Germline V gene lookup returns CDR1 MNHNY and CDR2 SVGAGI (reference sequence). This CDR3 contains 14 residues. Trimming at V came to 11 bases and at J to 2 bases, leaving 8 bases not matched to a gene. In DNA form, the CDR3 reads TGTGCCTCAGGGTCGGGACAGGCCTACAATGAGCAGTTCTTC. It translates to CASGSGQAYNEQFF.

Here the CDR3 DNA reads TGTGCCAGCAGTGACGGGCAGGGCTATGGCTACACCTTC. This gives the protein CASSDGQGYGYTF. The chain joins TRBV6-4 to TRBJ1-2; possible D gene TRBD1, 5 bases. Trimming removed 2 bases from V and 4 bases from J, with 8 bases in between. The CDR3 is made up of 13 amino acids. The germline CDR1 and CDR2 sequences are MRHNA and SNTAGT.

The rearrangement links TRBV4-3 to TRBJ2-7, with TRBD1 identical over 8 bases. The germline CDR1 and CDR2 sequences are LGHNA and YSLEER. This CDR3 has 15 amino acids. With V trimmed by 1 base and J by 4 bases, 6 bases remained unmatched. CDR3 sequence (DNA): TGCGCCAGCAGCCAAGTGACAGGGGCCGGATACGAGCAGTACTTC. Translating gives CASSQVTGAGYEQYF.

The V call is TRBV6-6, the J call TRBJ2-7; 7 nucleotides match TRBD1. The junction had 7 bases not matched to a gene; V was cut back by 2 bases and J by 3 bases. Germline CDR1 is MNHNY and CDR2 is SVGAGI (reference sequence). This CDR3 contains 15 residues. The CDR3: CASSYPGQQHYEQYF. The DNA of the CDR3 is TGTGCCAGCAGTTACCCGGGACAGCAGCACTACGAGCAGTACTTC.

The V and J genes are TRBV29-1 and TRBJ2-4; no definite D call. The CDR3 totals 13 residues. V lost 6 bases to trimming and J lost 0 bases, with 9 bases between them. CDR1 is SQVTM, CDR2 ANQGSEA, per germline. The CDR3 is CSVVELAKNIQYF. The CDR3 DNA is TGCAGCGTCGTAGAGCTAGCCAAAAACATTCAGTACTTC.

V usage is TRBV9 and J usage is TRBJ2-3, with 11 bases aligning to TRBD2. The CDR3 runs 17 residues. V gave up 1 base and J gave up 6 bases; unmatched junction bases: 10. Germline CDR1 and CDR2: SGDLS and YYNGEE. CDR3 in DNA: TGTGCCAGCAGCGTAAGTAGCGGGAGGGAGGCAGGCGATACGCAGTATTTT. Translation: CASSVSSGREAGDTQYF.

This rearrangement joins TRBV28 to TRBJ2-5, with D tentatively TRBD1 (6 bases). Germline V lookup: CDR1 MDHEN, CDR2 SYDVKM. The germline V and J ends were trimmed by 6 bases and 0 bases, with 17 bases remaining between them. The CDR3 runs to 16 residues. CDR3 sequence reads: CASSSSGTTNQETQYF. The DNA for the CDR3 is TGTGCCAGCAGCTCCTCCGGGACAACCAACCAAGAGACCCAGTACTTC.

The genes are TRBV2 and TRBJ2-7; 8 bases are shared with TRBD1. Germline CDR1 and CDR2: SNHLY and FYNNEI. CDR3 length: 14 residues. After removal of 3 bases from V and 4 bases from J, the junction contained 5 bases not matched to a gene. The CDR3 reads CASSDGQGLYEQYF. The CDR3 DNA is TGTGCCAGCAGTGACGGACAGGGCTTATACGAGCAGTACTTC.